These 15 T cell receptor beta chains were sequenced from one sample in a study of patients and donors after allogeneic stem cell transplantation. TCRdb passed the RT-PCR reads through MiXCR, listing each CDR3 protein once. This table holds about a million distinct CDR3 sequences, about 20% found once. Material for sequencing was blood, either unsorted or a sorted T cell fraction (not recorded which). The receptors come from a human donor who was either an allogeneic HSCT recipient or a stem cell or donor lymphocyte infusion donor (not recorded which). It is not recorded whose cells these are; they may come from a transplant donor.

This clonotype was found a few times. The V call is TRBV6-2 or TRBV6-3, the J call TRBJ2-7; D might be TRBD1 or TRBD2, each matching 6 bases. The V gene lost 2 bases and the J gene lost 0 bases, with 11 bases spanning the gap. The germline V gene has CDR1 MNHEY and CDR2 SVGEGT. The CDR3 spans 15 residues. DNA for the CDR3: TGTGCCAGCAGTTACGGGGGGCCTCGCTCCTACGAGCAGTACTTC. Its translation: CASSYGGPRSYEQYF.

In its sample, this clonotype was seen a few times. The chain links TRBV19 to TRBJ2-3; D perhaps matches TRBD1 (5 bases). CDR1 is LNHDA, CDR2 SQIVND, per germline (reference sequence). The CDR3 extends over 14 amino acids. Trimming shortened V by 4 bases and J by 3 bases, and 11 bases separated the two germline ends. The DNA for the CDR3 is TGTGCCAGTAGTAGAGATGGGGCGACAGATACGCAGTATTTT. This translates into CASSRDGATDTQYF.

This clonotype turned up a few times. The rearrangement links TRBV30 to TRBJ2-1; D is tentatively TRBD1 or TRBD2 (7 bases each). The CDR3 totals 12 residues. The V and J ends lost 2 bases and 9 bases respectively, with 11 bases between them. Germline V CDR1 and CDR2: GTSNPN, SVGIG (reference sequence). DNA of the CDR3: TGTGCCTGGAGTACAGGGGAGGGTGAGCAGTTCTTC. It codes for CAWSTGEGEQFF.

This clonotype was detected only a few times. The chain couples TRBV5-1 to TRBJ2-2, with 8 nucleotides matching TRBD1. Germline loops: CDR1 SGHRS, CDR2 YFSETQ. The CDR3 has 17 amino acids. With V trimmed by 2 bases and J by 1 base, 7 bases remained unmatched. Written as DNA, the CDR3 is TGCGCCAGCAGCTTAATACCCGGGACAGGGAACACCGGGGAGCTGTTTTTT. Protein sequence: CASSLIPGTGNTGELFF.

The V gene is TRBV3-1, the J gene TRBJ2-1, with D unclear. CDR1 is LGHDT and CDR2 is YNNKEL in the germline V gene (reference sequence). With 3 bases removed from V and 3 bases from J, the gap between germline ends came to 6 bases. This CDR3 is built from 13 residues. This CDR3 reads CASSHHSYNEQFF. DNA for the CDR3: TGTGCCAGCAGCCATCATAGCTACAATGAGCAGTTCTTC.

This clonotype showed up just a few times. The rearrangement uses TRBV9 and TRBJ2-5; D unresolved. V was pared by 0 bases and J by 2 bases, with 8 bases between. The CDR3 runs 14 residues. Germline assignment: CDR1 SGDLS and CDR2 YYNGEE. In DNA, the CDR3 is TGTGCCAGCAGCGTAGAACCTGTACAAGAGACCCAGTACTTC. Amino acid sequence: CASSVEPVQETQYF.

The CDR3 loop is CSARRGGTSSYNEQFF. CDR3 DNA: TGCAGTGCTAGACGGGGAGGGACTAGCTCCTACAATGAGCAGTTCTTC. The chain combines TRBV20-1 with TRBJ2-1; 8 nucleotides match TRBD2. Unmatched junction bases numbered 6, after V lost 2 bases and J lost 0 bases. CDR1 is DFQATT, CDR2 SNEGSKA, per germline (reference sequence). This CDR3 region has 16 residues.

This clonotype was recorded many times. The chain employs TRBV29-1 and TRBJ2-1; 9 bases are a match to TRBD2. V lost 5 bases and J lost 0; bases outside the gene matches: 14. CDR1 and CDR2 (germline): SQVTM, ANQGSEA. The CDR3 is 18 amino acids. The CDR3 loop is CSVPRRLAGLPSYNEQFF. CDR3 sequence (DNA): TGCAGCGTTCCAAGGAGGCTAGCGGGACTTCCCTCCTACAATGAGCAGTTCTTC.

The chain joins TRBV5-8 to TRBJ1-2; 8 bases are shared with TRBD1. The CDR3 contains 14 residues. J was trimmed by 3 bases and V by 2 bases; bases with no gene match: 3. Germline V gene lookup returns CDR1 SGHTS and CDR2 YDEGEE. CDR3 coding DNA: TGTGCCAGCAGCTTTGGACAGGGCTACTATGGCTACACCTTC. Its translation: CASSFGQGYYGYTF.

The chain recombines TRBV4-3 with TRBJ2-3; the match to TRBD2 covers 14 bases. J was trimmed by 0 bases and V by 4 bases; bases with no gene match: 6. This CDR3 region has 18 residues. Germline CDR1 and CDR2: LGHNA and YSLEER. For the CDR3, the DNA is TGCGCCAGCAGCCGTGGACTAGCGGGGGGACTTAGCACAGATACGCAGTATTTT. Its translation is CASSRGLAGGLSTDTQYF.

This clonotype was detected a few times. Written as DNA, the CDR3 is TGTGCCAGCAGCTCCAAAAGGGGAACTAGCACAGATACGCAGTATTTT. Protein: CASSSKRGTSTDTQYF. The rearrangement joins TRBV11-1 to TRBJ2-3; the D gene is possibly TRBD1 (5 bases). The CDR3 runs 16 residues. Germline loops: CDR1 SGHAT, CDR2 FQDESV (reference sequence). Trimming pared 4 bases from V and 0 bases from J, leaving 14 bases between.

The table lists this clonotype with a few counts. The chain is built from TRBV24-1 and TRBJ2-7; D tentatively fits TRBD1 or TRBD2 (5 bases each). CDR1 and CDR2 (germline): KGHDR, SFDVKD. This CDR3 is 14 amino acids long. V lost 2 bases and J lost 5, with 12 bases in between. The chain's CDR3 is CATSDSGRTNEQYF. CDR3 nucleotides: TGTGCCACCAGTGATTCGGGACGGACCAACGAGCAGTACTTC.

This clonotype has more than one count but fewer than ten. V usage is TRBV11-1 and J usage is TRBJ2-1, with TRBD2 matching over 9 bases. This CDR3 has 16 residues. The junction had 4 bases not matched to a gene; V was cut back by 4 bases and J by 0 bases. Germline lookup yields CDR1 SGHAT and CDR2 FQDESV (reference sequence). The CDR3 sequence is CASSSLAGSSYNEQFF. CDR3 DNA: TGTGCCAGCAGCTCCCTAGCGGGGAGCTCCTACAATGAGCAGTTCTTC.

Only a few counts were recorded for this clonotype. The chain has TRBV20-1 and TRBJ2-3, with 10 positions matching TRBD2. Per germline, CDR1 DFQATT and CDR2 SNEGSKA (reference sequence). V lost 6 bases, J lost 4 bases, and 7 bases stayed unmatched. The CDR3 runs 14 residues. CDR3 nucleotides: TGCAGTGCCCAAAGCGGGGGGGCATCAGATACGCAGTATTTT. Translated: CSAQSGGASDTQYF.

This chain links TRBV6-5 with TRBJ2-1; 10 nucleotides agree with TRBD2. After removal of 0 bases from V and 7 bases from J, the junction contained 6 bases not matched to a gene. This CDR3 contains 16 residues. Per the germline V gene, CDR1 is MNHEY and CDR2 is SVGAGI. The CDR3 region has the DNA TGTGCCAGCAGTTACTCAAAACTAGCGGGGAAGAATGAGCAGTTCTTC. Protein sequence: CASSYSKLAGKNEQFF.